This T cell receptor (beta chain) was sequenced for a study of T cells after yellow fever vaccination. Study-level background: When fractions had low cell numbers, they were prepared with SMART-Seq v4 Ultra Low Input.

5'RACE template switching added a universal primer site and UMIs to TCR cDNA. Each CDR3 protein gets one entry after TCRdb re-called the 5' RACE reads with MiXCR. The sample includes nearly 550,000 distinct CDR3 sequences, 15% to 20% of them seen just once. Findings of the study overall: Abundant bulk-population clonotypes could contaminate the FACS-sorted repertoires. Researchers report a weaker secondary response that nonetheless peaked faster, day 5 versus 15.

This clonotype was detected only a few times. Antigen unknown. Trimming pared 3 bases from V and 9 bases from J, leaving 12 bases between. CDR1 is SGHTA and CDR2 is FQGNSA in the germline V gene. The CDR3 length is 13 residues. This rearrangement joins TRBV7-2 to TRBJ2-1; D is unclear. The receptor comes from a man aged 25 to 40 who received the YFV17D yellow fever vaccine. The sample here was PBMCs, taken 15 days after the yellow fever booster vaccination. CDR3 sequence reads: CASSFKALAEQFF. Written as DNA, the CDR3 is TGTGCCAGCAGCTTCAAAGCCTTGGCTGAGCAGTTCTTC. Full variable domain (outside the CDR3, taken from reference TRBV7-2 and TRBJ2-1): GAGVSQSPSNKVTEKGKDVELRCDPISGHTALYWYRQSLGQGLEFLIYFQGNSAPDKSGLPSDRFSAERTGGSVSTLTIQRTQQEDSAVYLCASSFKALAEQFFGPGTRLTVL.